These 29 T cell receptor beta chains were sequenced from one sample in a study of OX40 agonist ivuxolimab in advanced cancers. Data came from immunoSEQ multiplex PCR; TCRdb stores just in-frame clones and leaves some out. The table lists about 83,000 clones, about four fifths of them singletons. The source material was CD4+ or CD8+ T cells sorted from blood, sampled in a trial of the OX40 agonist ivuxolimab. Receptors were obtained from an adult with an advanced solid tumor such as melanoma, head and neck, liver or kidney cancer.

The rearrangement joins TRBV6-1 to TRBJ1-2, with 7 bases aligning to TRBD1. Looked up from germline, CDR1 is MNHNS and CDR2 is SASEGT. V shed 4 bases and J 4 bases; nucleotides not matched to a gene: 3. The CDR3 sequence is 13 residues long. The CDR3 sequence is CASSVGTAYGYTF. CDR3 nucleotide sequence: TGTGCCAGCAGTGTTGGGACAGCCTATGGCTACACCTTC.

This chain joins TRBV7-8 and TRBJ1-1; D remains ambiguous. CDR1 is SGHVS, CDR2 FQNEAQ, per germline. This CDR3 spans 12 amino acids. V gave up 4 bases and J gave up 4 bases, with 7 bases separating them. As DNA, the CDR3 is TGTGCCAGCAGCTCCAGGAGCACTGAAGCTTTCTTT. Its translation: CASSSRSTEAFF.

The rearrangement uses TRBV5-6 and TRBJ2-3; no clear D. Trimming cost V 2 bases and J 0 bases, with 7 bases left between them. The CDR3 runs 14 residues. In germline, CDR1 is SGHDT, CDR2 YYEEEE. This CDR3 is CASSFSLSTDTQYF. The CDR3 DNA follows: TGTGCCAGCAGCTTTTCCCTTAGCACAGATACGCAGTATTTT.

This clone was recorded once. In nucleotides, the CDR3 is TGTGCCAGCAGTTACGGTGGTTGGCAGCCCCAGCATTTT. It codes for CASSYGGWQPQHF. The chain joins TRBV6-5 to TRBJ1-5; D unresolved. The CDR3 runs to 13 residues. Germline V gene sequence: CDR1 MNHEY, CDR2 SVGAGI. V was clipped by 2 bases and J by 7 bases, with 9 bases between them.

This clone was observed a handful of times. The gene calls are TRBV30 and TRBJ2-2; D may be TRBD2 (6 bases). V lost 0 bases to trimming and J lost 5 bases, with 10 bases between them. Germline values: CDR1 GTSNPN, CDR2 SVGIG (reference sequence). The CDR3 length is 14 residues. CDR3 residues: CAWSVGAGTGELFF. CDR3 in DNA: TGTGCCTGGAGTGTAGGGGCGGGGACCGGGGAGCTGTTTTTT.

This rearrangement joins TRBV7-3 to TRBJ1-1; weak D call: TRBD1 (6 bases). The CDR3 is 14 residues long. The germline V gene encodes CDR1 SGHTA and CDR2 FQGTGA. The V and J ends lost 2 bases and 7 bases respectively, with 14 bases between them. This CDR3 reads CASSLGGPDSEAFF. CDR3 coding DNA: TGTGCCAGCAGCTTAGGGGGGCCTGACAGTGAAGCTTTCTTT. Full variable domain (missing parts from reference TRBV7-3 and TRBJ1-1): GAGVSQTPSNKVTEKGKYVELRCDPISGHTALYWYRQSLGQGPEFLIYFQGTGAADDSGLPNDRFFAVRPEGSVSTLKIQRTERGDSAVYLCASSLGGPDSEAFFGQGTRLTVV.

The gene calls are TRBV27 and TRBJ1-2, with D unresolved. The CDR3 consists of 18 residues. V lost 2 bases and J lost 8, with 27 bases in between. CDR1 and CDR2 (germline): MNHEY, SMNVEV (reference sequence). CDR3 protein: CASSLIGILAGHRGGYTF. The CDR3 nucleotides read TGTGCCAGCAGTTTAATTGGAATACTAGCAGGCCATCGAGGAGGCTACACCTTC.

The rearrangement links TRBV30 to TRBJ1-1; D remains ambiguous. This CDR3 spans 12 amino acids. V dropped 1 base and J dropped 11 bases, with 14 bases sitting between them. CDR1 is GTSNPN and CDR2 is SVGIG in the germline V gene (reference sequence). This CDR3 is CAWSDGRAKAFF. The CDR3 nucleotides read TGTGCCTGGAGTGACGGACGCGCTAAGGCTTTCTTT.

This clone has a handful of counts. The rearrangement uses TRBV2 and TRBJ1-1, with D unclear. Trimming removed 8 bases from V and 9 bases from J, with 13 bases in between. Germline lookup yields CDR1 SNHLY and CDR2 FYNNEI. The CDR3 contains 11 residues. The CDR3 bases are TGTGCCAGCTCCCAAGTCGGGCAAGCTTTCTTT. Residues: CASSQVGQAFF.

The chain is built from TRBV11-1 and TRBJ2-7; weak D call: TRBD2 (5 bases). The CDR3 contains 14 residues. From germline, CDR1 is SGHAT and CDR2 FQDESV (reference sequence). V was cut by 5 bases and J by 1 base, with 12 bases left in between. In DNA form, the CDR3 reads TGTGCCAGCAGCCCCGAGGGCGGGTCCTACGAGCAGTACTTC. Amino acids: CASSPEGGSYEQYF.

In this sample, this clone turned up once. For the CDR3, the DNA is TGTGCCTGGAGTGTCCCTGGCGGGGGAAGGGATGAGCAGTTCTTC. The encoded protein is CAWSVPGGGRDEQFF. The genes are TRBV30 and TRBJ2-1, with 7 bases aligning to TRBD2. CDR3 length: 15 residues. Unmatched junction bases numbered 10, after V lost 0 bases and J lost 8 bases. Germline CDR1 is GTSNPN and CDR2 is SVGIG (reference sequence).

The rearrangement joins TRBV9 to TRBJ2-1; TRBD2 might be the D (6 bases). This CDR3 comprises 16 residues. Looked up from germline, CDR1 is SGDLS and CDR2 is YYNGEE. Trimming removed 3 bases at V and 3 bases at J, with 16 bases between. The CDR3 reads CASSASGGAYYNEQFF. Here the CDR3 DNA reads TGTGCCAGCAGCGCCTCGGGCGGGGCCTACTACAATGAGCAGTTCTTC.

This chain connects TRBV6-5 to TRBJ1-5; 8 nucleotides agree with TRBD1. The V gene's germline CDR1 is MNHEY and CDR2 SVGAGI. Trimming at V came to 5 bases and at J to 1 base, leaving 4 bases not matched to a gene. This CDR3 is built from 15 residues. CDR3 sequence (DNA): TGTGCCAGCAGTCCTTGGACAGGGAGCAATCAGCCCCAGCATTTT. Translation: CASSPWTGSNQPQHF.

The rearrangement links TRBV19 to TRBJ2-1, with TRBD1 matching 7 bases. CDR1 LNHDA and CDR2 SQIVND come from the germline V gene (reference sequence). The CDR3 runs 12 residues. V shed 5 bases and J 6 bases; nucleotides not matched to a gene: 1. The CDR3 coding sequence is TGTGCCAGTAGTCAGGGGGTCAATGAGCAGTTCTTC. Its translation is CASSQGVNEQFF.

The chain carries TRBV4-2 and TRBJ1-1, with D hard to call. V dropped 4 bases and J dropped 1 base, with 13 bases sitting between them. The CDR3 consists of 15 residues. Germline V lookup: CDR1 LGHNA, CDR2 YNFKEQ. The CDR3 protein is CASSPAERGNTEAFF. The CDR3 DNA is TGTGCCAGCAGCCCAGCCGAACGGGGGAACACTGAAGCTTTCTTT.

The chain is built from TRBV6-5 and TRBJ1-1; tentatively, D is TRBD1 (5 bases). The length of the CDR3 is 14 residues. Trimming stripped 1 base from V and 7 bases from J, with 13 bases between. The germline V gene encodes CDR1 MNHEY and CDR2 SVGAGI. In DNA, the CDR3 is TGTGCCAGCAGTTACTTCGGGGCAGGTGATGAAGCTTTCTTT. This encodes CASSYFGAGDEAFF.

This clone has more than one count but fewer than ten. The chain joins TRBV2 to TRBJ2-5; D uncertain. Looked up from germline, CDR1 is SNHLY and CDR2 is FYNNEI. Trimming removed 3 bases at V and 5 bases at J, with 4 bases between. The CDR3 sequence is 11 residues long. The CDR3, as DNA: TGTGCCAGCAGTGAGTGGGAGACCCAGTACTTC. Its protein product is CASSEWETQYF. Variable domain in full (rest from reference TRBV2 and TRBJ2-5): EPEVTQTPSHQVTQMGQEVILRCVPISNHLYFYWYRQILGQKVEFLVSFYNNEISEKSEIFDDQFSVERPDGSNFTLKIRSTKLEDSAMYFCASSEWETQYFGPGTRLLVL.

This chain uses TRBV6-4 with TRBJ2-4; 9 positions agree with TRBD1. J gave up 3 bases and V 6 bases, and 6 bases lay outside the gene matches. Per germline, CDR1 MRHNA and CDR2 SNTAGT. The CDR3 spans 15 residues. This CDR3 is CASSGTGFSKNIQYF. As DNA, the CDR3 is TGTGCCAGCAGCGGGACAGGGTTCAGCAAAAACATTCAGTACTTC.

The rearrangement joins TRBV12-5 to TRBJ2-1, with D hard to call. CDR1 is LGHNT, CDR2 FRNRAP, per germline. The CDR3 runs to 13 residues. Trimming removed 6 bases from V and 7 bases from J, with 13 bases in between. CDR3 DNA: TGTGCTAGTGGCCCTAGATTGGGGAATGAGCAGTTCTTC. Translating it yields CASGPRLGNEQFF.

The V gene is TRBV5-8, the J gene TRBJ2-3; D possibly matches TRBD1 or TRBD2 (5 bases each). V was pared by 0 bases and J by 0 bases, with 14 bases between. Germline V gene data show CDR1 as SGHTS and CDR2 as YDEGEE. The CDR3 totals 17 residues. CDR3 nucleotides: TGTGCCAGCAGCTTGGGGGGGACCTCAGGGAGCACAGATACGCAGTATTTT. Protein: CASSLGGTSGSTDTQYF.

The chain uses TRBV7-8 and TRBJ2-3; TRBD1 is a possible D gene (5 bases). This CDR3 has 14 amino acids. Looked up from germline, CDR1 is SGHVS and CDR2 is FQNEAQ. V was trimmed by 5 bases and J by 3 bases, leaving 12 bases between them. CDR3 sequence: CASSQSKGTDTQYF. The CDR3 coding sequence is TGTGCCAGCAGCCAATCGAAGGGGACAGATACGCAGTATTTT.

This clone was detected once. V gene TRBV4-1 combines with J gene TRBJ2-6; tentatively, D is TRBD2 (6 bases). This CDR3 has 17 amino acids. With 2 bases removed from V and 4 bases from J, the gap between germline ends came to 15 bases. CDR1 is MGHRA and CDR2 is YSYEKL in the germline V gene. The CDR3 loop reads CASSQTTWGGGANVLTF. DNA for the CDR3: TGCGCCAGCAGCCAAACTACGTGGGGAGGAGGGGCCAACGTCCTGACTTTC.

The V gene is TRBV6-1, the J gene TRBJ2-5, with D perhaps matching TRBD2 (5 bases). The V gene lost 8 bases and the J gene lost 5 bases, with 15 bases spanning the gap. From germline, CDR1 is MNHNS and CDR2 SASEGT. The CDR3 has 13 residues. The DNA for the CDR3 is TGTGCCAGCTGCTTAAAAGGGAGTGAGACCCAGTACTTC. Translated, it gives CASCLKGSETQYF.

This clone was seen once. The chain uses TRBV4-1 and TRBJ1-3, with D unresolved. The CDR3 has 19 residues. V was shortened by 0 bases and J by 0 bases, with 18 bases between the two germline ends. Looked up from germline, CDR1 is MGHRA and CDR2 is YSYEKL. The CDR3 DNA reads TGCGCCAGCAGCCAAGATTTCGGCAGCCGCATATCCTCTGGAAACACCATATATTTT. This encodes CASSQDFGSRISSGNTIYF.

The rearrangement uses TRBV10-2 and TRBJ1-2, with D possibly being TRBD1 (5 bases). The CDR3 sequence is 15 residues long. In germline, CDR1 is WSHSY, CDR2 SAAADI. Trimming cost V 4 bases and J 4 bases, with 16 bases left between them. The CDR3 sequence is CASSVPNSGSYGYTF. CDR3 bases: TGCGCCAGCAGTGTCCCAAACTCAGGGAGCTATGGCTACACCTTC.

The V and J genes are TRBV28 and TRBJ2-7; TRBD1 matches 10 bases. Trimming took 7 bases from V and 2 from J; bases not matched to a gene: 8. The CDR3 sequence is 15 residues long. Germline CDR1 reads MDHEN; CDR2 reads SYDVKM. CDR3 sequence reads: CASTRGGQGTYEQYF. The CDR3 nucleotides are TGTGCCAGCACCCGAGGGGGACAGGGGACCTACGAGCAGTACTTC.

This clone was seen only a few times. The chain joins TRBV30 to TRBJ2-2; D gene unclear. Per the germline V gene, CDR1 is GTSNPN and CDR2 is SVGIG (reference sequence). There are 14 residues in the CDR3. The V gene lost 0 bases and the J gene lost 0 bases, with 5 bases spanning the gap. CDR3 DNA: TGTGCCTGGAGTGTAGATTCGAACACCGGGGAGCTGTTTTTT. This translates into CAWSVDSNTGELFF.

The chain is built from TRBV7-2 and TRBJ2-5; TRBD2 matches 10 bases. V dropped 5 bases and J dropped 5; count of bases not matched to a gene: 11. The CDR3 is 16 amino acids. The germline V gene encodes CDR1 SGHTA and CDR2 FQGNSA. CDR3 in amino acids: CASSLPGLADGETQYF. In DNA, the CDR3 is TGTGCCAGCAGCCTCCCCGGACTAGCGGATGGGGAGACCCAGTACTTC.

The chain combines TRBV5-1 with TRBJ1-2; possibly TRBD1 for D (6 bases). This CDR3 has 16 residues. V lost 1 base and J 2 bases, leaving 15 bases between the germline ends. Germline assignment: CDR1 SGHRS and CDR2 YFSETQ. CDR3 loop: CASSLTQGARNYGYTF. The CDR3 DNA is TGCGCCAGCAGCTTGACACAGGGCGCTCGGAACTATGGCTACACCTTC.